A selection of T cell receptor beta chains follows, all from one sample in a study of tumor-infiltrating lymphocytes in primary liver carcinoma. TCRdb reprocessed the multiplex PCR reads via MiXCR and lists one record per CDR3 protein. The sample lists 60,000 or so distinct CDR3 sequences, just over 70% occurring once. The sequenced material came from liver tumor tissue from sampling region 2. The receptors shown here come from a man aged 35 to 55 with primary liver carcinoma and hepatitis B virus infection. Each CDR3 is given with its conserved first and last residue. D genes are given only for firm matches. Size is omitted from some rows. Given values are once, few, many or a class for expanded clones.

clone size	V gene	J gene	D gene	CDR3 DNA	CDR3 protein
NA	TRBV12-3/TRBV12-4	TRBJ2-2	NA	TGTGCTAGCAGCGCCGGGACTCCCGTCATAGGTGCCGGGGAGCTGTTTTTT	CASSAGTPVIGAGELFF
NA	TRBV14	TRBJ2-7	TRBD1	TGTGCCGCCAGCACACAGGGGTCCCACGAGCAGTACTTC	CAASTQGSHEQYF
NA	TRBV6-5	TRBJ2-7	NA	TGTGGCAGTAGGGTTGGATACGAGCAGTACTTC	CGSRVGYEQYF
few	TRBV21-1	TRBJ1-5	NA	TGCGCCAGCAGCAAACGTGGGTATAGCAATCAGTCCCAGCATTTT	CASSKRGYSNQSQHF
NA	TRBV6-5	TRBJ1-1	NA	TGCGCCAGCAGTTACTTGGGCAGTGAGGCTGAAGCTTTCTTT	CASSYLGSEAEAFF
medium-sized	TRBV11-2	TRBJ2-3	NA	TGTGCCAGCAGCTTAGGGGGGGCCACGGGCACAGATACGCAGTATTTT	CASSLGGATGTDTQYF
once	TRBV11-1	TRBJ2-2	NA	TGTGCCAGCAGCTCAGCGGGAATTCCTCCAGGGGAGCTGTTTTTC	CASSSAGIPPGELFF
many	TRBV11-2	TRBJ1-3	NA	TGTGCCAGCAGCTTGACCTCGCCTGGAAACACCATATATTTT	CASSLTSPGNTIYF
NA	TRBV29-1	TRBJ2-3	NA	TGCAGCGTTGAAGTGGGGGTAAGCACAGATACGGAGTATTTT	CSVEVGVSTDTEYF
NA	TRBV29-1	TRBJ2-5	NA	TGCAGTGTTGAAGATGTCGGAAAAGGAGAGACCCAGTACTTC	CSVEDVGKGETQYF
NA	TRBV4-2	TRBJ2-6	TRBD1	TGTGCCATCAGCCAAGAGACAGGGGGCATTACCGGGGCCGACGTCCTGACTTTC	CAISQETGGITGADVLTF